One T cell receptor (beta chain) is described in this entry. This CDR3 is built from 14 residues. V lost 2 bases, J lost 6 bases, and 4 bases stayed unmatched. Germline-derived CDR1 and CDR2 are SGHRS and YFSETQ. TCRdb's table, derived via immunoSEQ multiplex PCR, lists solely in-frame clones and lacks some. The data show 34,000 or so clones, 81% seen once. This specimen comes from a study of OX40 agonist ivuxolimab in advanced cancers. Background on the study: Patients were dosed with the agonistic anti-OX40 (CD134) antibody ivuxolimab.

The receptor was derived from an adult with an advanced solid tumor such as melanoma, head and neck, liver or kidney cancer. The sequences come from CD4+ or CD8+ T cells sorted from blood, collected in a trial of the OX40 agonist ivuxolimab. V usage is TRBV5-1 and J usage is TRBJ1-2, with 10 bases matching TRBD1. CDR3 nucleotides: TGCGCCAGCAGCTTAGGGGACAGGGGCCATGGCTACACCTTC. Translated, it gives CASSLGDRGHGYTF.